This T cell receptor beta chain stems from a study of immune cell composition in non-small cell lung cancer. CDR1 and CDR2 from the germline V gene are LNHDA and SQIVND (reference sequence). V was pared by 6 bases and J by 0 bases, with 11 bases between. The CDR3 totals 14 residues. This clone was detected a few times. Clones were sequenced by immunoSEQ multiplex PCR, and TCRdb holds only the in-frame ones, with some missing. The table has over 3,000 clones, 65% to 80% seen once. The clonotype comes from a human donor with non-small cell lung cancer. The V and J genes are TRBV19 and TRBJ1-2; the D gene is possibly TRBD1 (6 bases). Input material: lung tumor tissue. DNA of the CDR3: TGTGCCAGTAGCTGGACAGATGCTAACTATGGCTACACCTTC. Its translation: CASSWTDANYGYTF.